This paragraph covers one T cell receptor beta chain sequence. The data were taken from a study of blood T cells in healthy people across ages. J gave up 4 bases and V 6 bases, and 6 bases lay outside the gene matches. The CDR3 has 14 amino acids. Germline V gene sequence: CDR1 MNHEY, CDR2 SVGAGI. With a J-beta primer mix and a sample-barcoded 5' primer, a second PCR ran 7 to 11 cycles. All samples gave at least 2.5 million CDR3-containing paired-end reads. MiXCR was run by TCRdb on the 5' RACE reads, yielding one entry per CDR3 protein. Here the sample spans approximately 490,000 distinct CDR3 sequences, 20% to 30% being singletons. Healthy Caucasians from Russia aged roughly 6 to 100 served as donors. These data are also associated with another study on T cells of mothers and their children. That investigation notes: Each child contributed 3.1 million or so TCR beta CDR3 reads, while each mother contributed over 8 million.

The clonotype originates from a boy younger than 18 in good health. The sequenced sample consisted of blood. The rearrangement joins TRBV6-5 to TRBJ1-1, with TRBD1 matching 9 bases. The CDR3 protein is CASSKHRGLTEAFF. The CDR3 DNA reads TGTGCCAGCAGCAAACACAGGGGGCTCACTGAAGCTTTCTTT.